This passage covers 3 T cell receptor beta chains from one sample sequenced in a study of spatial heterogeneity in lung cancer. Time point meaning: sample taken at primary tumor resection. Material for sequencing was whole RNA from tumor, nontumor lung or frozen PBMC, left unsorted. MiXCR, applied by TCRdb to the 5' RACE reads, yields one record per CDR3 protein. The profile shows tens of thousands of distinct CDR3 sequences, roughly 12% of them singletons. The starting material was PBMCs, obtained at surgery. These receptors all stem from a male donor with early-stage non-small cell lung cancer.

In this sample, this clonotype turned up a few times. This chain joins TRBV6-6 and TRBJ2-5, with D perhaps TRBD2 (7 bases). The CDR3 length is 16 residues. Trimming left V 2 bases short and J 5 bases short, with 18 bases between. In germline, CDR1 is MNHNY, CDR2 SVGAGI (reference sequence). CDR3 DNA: TGTGCCAGCAGTTACACGGGGAGGGGGGGGTCGGAGACCCAGTACTTC. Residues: CASSYTGRGGSETQYF.

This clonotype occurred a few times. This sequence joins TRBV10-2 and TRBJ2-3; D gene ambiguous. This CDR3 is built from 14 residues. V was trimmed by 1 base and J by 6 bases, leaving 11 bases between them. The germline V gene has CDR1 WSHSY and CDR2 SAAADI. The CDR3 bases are TGCGCCAGCAGTGAGTTAAGACCCGACGATACGCAGTATTTT. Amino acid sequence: CASSELRPDDTQYF.

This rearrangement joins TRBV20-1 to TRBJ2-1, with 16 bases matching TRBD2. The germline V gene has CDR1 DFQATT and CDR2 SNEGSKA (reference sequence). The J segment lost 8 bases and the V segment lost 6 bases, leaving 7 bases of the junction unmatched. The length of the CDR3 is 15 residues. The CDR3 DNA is TGCAGTGCGCTTTTGGGACTAGCGGGAGGGCATGAGCAGTTCTTC. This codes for CSALLGLAGGHEQFF.